These 30 T cell receptor beta chains were sequenced from one sample in a study. Using its own MiXCR run on the 5' RACE reads, TCRdb lists one record per CDR3 protein. The table lists about 32,000 distinct CDR3 sequences, around 22% of them singletons. The sequenced material came from memory CD4+ T cells sorted from blood. The sample's subset: memory CD4+ T cells, CD4+CD45RO+CD25-. The origin of the receptors is a female donor with breast cancer.

This clonotype was seen only a few times. J is TRBJ2-1 and V is TRBV4-1, with TRBD2 matching 15 bases. Germline CDR1 is MGHRA and CDR2 is YSYEKL. Trimming cost V 4 bases and J 4 bases; bases outside gene matches: 2. The CDR3 extends over 16 amino acids. In nucleotides, the CDR3 is TGCGCCAGCAGCCTAGGACTAGCGGGAGGGTACAATGAGCAGTTCTTC. The encoded protein is CASSLGLAGGYNEQFF.

This clonotype was seen a few times. The chain is built from TRBV7-2 and TRBJ1-2; 7 bases align to TRBD1. V gave up 2 bases and J gave up 4 bases; unmatched junction bases: 7. Germline V gives CDR1 SGHTA, CDR2 FQGNSA. This CDR3 is built from 15 residues. The CDR3, as DNA: TGTGCCAGCAGCTTAAAGGGACAGCTTGTCTATGGCTACACCTTC. It encodes CASSLKGQLVYGYTF.

The genes are TRBV12-3 or TRBV12-4 and TRBJ2-1; TRBD2 matches 9 bases. The V and J ends lost 5 bases and 5 bases, in that order; junction bases with no gene match: 4. CDR3 length: 14 residues. The DNA for the CDR3 is TGTGCCAGCAGTCCCGGGACTAGCAACAATGAGCAGTTCTTC. Amino acids: CASSPGTSNNEQFF.

This clonotype turned up a few times. The chain combines TRBV20-1 with TRBJ2-7; D call uncertain. The CDR3 spans 12 residues. Looked up from germline, CDR1 is DFQATT and CDR2 is SNEGSKA (reference sequence). V was shortened by 1 base and J by 3 bases, with 7 bases between the two germline ends. CDR3: CSARGDYYEQYF. CDR3 nucleotide sequence: TGCAGTGCTAGAGGCGATTACTACGAGCAGTACTTC.

A remark on this clonotype: This sequence may be a read error, since a much larger clone differs from it by one base. The chain uses TRBV27 and TRBJ2-7; D perhaps matches TRBD2 (6 bases). Germline V gene lookup returns CDR1 MNHEY and CDR2 SMNVEV (reference sequence). CDR3 length: 14 amino acids. The CDR3 loop is CTSSSAGFPYEQYF. DNA of the CDR3: TGTACCAGCAGTTCGGCGGGGTTCCCTTACGAGCAGTACTTC.

The CDR3 reads CATSNSNQPQHF. In nucleotides, the CDR3 is TGTGCCACATCAAATAGCAATCAGCCCCAGCATTTT. The rearrangement uses TRBV12-3 or TRBV12-4 and TRBJ1-5; D unclear. The CDR3 covers 12 residues. V lost 10 bases, J lost 0 bases, and 7 bases lay in between.

This chain joins TRBV7-9 and TRBJ2-1; 11 nucleotides align to TRBD2. J was trimmed by 7 bases and V by 5 bases; bases with no gene match: 10. Germline V lookup: CDR1 SEHNR, CDR2 FQNEAQ (reference sequence). CDR3 length: 16 residues. The CDR3 reads CASSPAGTSGINEQFF. The CDR3 nucleotides read TGTGCCAGCAGCCCAGCCGGGACTAGCGGTATAAATGAGCAGTTCTTC. Full variable domain (remainder filled in from reference TRBV7-9 and TRBJ2-1): DTGVSQNPRHKITKRGQNVTFRCDPISEHNRLYWYRQTLGQGPEFLTYFQNEAQLEKSRLLSDRFSAERPKGSFSTLEIQRTEQGDSAMYLCASSPAGTSGINEQFFGPGTRLTVL.

This clonotype was found many times. The gene calls are TRBV9 and TRBJ1-3; D is undetermined. Per the germline V gene, CDR1 is SGDLS and CDR2 is YYNGEE. The V and J ends lost 4 bases and 0 bases respectively, with 11 bases between them. This CDR3 is 15 amino acids long. CDR3 nucleotides: TGTGCCAGCAGCCTAGACGTTTACTCTGGAAACACCATATATTTT. Encoded protein: CASSLDVYSGNTIYF.

The chain couples TRBV7-9 to TRBJ2-1; D uncertain. With 5 bases removed from V and 8 bases from J, the gap between germline ends came to 13 bases. This CDR3 contains 13 residues. From germline, CDR1 is SEHNR and CDR2 FQNEAQ (reference sequence). The CDR3 here is CASSPQSGDEQFF. The CDR3 DNA is TGTGCCAGCAGCCCGCAGTCTGGGGATGAGCAGTTCTTC.

With respect to this clonotype: It may be a read error: a sequence one base away is much more abundant. The chain combines TRBV18 with TRBJ2-3; 8 bases match TRBD1. Germline loops: CDR1 KGHSH, CDR2 LQKENI. The CDR3 totals 16 residues. The chain's CDR3 is CASSPDLDRETDTQCF. As DNA, the CDR3 is TGTGCCAGCTCACCAGACCTGGACAGGGAAACAGATACGCAGTGTTTT.

This clonotype was seen only a few times. This chain uses TRBV5-1 with TRBJ2-7; 13 nucleotides line up with TRBD2. The germline CDR1 and CDR2 sequences are SGHRS and YFSETQ. This CDR3 has 15 amino acids. After removal of 0 bases from V and 5 bases from J, the junction contained 2 bases not matched to a gene. The CDR3 reads CASSLGTSGGHEQYF. The CDR3 nucleotides read TGCGCCAGCAGCTTGGGGACTAGCGGGGGCCACGAGCAGTACTTC. Full variable domain (missing parts from reference TRBV5-1 and TRBJ2-7): KAGVTQTPRYLIKTRGQQVTLSCSPISGHRSVSWYQQTPGQGLQFLFEYFSETQRNKGNFPGRFSGRQFSNSRSEMNVSTLELGDSALYLCASSLGTSGGHEQYFGPGTRLTVT.

This clonotype was detected many times. The rearrangement joins TRBV24-1 to TRBJ1-5; tentatively, D is TRBD1 (5 bases). V was clipped by 4 bases and J by 7 bases, with 28 bases between them. Germline values: CDR1 KGHDR, CDR2 SFDVKD. This CDR3 is built from 19 residues. The CDR3 region has the DNA TGTGCCACCAGTGACTATATCTACAGGTCCATACGAGGGAGGCAGCCCCAGCATTTT. As protein: CATSDYIYRSIRGRQPQHF.

This clonotype is medium-sized (0.01 to 0.1%) by share. The chain uses TRBV5-1 and TRBJ2-1, with TRBD2 identical over 11 bases. The V and J ends lost 0 bases and 7 bases, in that order; junction bases with no gene match: 0. The germline V gene has CDR1 SGHRS and CDR2 YFSETQ. This CDR3 is 14 amino acids long. CDR3 coding DNA: TGCGCCAGCAGCTTGGGACTAGCGGGAAATGAGCAGTTCTTC. This translates into CASSLGLAGNEQFF.

This clonotype showed up just a few times. The chain links TRBV5-1 to TRBJ1-1; perhaps TRBD1 as D (5 bases). The CDR3 extends over 15 amino acids. With 0 bases removed from V and 1 base from J, the gap between germline ends came to 10 bases. Germline CDR1 reads SGHRS; CDR2 reads YFSETQ. The CDR3 DNA sequence: TGCGCCAGCAGCTTGGGTCCAGGGACGAACACTGAAGCTTTCTTT. Protein product: CASSLGPGTNTEAFF. Variable domain in full (rest from reference TRBV5-1 and TRBJ1-1): KAGVTQTPRYLIKTRGQQVTLSCSPISGHRSVSWYQQTPGQGLQFLFEYFSETQRNKGNFPGRFSGRQFSNSRSEMNVSTLELGDSALYLCASSLGPGTNTEAFFGQGTRLTVV.

By sample share, this clonotype is medium-sized. The chain uses TRBV27 and TRBJ2-3; unclear D gene. The CDR3 has 11 amino acids. Trimming took off 2 bases at V and 5 bases at J, with 2 bases between the two ends. Germline assignment: CDR1 MNHEY and CDR2 SMNVEV (reference sequence). DNA for the CDR3: TGTGCCAGCAGTTTAGGAGATACGCAGTATTTT. This translates into CASSLGDTQYF.

The gene calls are TRBV6-2 or TRBV6-3 and TRBJ2-5; the D is unclear. Trimming cost V 6 bases and J 2 bases, with 10 bases left between them. CDR3 size: 13 residues. Looked up from germline, CDR1 is MNHEY and CDR2 is SVGEGT. CDR3 DNA: TGTGCCAGCAGACACCTCGGACAAGAGACCCAGTACTTC. This sequence encodes CASRHLGQETQYF.

This clonotype was observed once. The chain carries TRBV7-9 and TRBJ2-1; 14 nucleotides align to TRBD2. This CDR3 is built from 18 residues. CDR1 is SEHNR, CDR2 FQNEAQ, per germline (reference sequence). J lost 1 base, V lost 5 bases, and 7 bases had no gene match. CDR3 residues: CASSPGLAGAASYNEQFF. CDR3 coding DNA: TGTGCCAGCAGCCCGGGACTAGCGGGAGCGGCGTCCTACAATGAGCAGTTCTTC. Variable domain in full (rest from reference TRBV7-9 and TRBJ2-1): DTGVSQNPRHKITKRGQNVTFRCDPISEHNRLYWYRQTLGQGPEFLTYFQNEAQLEKSRLLSDRFSAERPKGSFSTLEIQRTEQGDSAMYLCASSPGLAGAASYNEQFFGPGTRLTVL.

About this clonotype itself: No conserved phenylalanine or tryptophan is present at the end of the CDR3, so a read error is the likely explanation. This rearrangement joins TRBV4-1 to TRBJ2-1; maybe TRBD2 (7 bases). The CDR3 consists of 15 residues. Trimming pared 4 bases from V and 4 bases from J, leaving 14 bases between. Germline V lookup: CDR1 MGHRA, CDR2 YSYEKL. The CDR3 region is CASSRGGGTYNEQFS. The CDR3 DNA reads as TGCGCCAGCAGCCGAGGCGGGGGCACGTACAATGAGCAGTTCTCC.

With regard to this clonotype: Since no conserved phenylalanine or tryptophan closes the CDR3, a read error is the likely cause. The rearrangement joins TRBV27 to TRBJ2-1, with TRBD2 as a possible D gene (6 bases). Trimming pared 5 bases from V and 0 bases from J, leaving 14 bases between. Germline lookup yields CDR1 MNHEY and CDR2 SMNVEV (reference sequence). The CDR3 has 16 amino acids. The CDR3 nucleotides read TGTGCCAGCAGTGAGGGACTTCCTAGCTCCTACAATGAGCAGTTCTCC. Protein product: CASSEGLPSSYNEQFS.

This clonotype has a count of ten or more. V and J are TRBV6-2 or TRBV6-3 and TRBJ2-7; D is ambiguous. The V and J ends lost 2 bases and 5 bases respectively, with 7 bases between them. Germline CDR1 reads MNHEY; CDR2 reads SVGEGT. This CDR3 spans 12 amino acids. CDR3 protein: CASSYVRDEQYF. CDR3 DNA sequence: TGTGCCAGCAGTTACGTCCGCGACGAGCAGTACTTC.

This clonotype was observed a handful of times. The rearrangement links TRBV9 to TRBJ2-7, with TRBD1 matching 7 bases. This CDR3 region has 15 residues. V dropped 4 bases and J dropped 2; count of bases not matched to a gene: 9. Germline-derived CDR1 and CDR2 are SGDLS and YYNGEE. The CDR3 DNA follows: TGTGCCAGCAGCCGTCAGGACAGGCAAACCTACGAGCAGTACTTC. Residues: CASSRQDRQTYEQYF.

Points on this clonotype: Here the CDR3 omits its conserved ending phenylalanine or tryptophan, so a read error is the likely source. The chain has TRBV7-6 and TRBJ2-7; D not certain. The germline gives CDR1 SGHVS, CDR2 FNYEAQ. V was pared by 7 bases and J by 7 bases, with 17 bases between. The CDR3 totals 13 residues. The chain's CDR3 is CASNSRYDEEQYS. The CDR3 nucleotides are TGTGCCAGCAACTCGCGATACGACGAAGAGCAGTACTCC.

This clonotype was seen many times. The chain links TRBV9 to TRBJ1-2; TRBD1 aligns across 8 bases. V shed 4 bases, J shed 7 bases, and the junction held 9 bases outside the gene matches. CDR1 SGDLS and CDR2 YYNGEE come from the germline V gene. CDR3 size: 14 residues. As DNA, the CDR3 is TGTGCCAGCAGCCCCCGGACAGGGTTAAGTGGCTACACCTTC. It specifies CASSPRTGLSGYTF.

This clonotype was seen repeatedly, ten times or more. The chain joins TRBV5-1 to TRBJ2-3; D is ambiguous. In germline, CDR1 is SGHRS, CDR2 YFSETQ. V lost 0 bases and J lost 0, with 8 bases in between. The CDR3 length is 15 residues. CDR3 coding DNA: TGCGCCAGCAGCTTGGCGGCCGGAAGCACAGATACGCAGTATTTT. Amino acids: CASSLAAGSTDTQYF.

This clonotype was recorded at least ten times. The CDR3 reads CASSQISGGGADTQYF. CDR3 coding DNA: TGCGCCAGCAGCCAGATTAGCGGGGGGGGCGCAGATACGCAGTATTTT. The chain has TRBV4-1 and TRBJ2-3; 11 nucleotides line up with TRBD2. Per the germline V gene, CDR1 is MGHRA and CDR2 is YSYEKL. The J segment lost 4 bases and the V segment lost 3 bases, leaving 6 bases of the junction unmatched. The CDR3 totals 16 residues.

The chain employs TRBV4-1 and TRBJ1-2, with 8 nucleotides matching TRBD1. Germline lookup yields CDR1 MGHRA and CDR2 YSYEKL. The CDR3 totals 13 residues. V lost 4 bases, J lost 3 bases, and 1 base stayed unmatched. CDR3 in DNA: TGCGCCAGCAGCCCGACAGGGGACTATGGCTACACCTTC. It translates to CASSPTGDYGYTF.

The chain carries TRBV27 and TRBJ2-1; D uncertain. The CDR3 runs to 13 residues. Per germline, CDR1 MNHEY and CDR2 SMNVEV (reference sequence). Trimming stripped 4 bases from V and 3 bases from J, with 7 bases between. CDR3 bases: TGTGCCAGCAGTTCCAGAAACTACAATGAGCAGTTCTTC. Protein product: CASSSRNYNEQFF.

The rearrangement links TRBV12-3 or TRBV12-4 to TRBJ2-1; no clear D. CDR3 length: 14 amino acids. Trimming cost V 8 bases and J 4 bases, with 15 bases left between them. CDR3 protein: CASSPQETYNEQFF. The DNA for the CDR3 is TGTGCCAGCTCCCCGCAAGAGACGTACAATGAGCAGTTCTTC.

A few counts support this clonotype. The chain links TRBV11-2 to TRBJ1-3; 7 bases match TRBD1. CDR3 length: 20 residues. V shed 2 bases, J shed 4 bases, and the junction held 20 bases outside the gene matches. Germline V gene data show CDR1 as SGHAT and CDR2 as FQNNGV. The DNA for the CDR3 is TGTGCCAGCAGCTTATTGTCAAGGACAGGCGGTTCTCGTCGGGGAAACACCATATATTTT. It codes for CASSLLSRTGGSRRGNTIYF.

This clonotype was observed a few times. The chain couples TRBV27 to TRBJ2-3; D is possibly TRBD2 (5 bases). The V end was cut by 4 bases, the J end by 7 bases, with 12 bases between. The germline gives CDR1 MNHEY, CDR2 SMNVEV (reference sequence). This CDR3 region has 13 residues. CDR3 DNA sequence: TGTGCCAGCAGTTCCGTCGTAGCGAATACGCAGTATTTT. Translated, it gives CASSSVVANTQYF.